The clone carrying this T cell receptor (beta chain) appeared many times. The antigen is not known. RNA transcripts gave rise to amplified TCR beta CDR3 regions. TCR CDR3 regions were first amplified by RT-PCR with HTBI primers. TCRdb re-called the multiplex PCR reads through MiXCR, storing one row per CDR3 protein. Of roughly 500,000 distinct CDR3 sequences listed, around 46% were seen once; the top ten hold around 17%. The record originates from a study of T cells in Graves' hyperthyroidism and ophthalmopathy. Points from the study as a whole: Model predictions of ophthalmopathy came a median about six months before onset. Blood also carried most thyroid clonotypes expanded above 0.001.

The specimen sequenced was peripheral blood or thyroid tissue (not recorded which). The sequence was obtained from an adult woman with Graves' disease, either hyperthyroidism or ophthalmopathy (not recorded which).

This CDR3 is CSARRGGEKLFF. CDR3 nucleotide sequence: TGCAGTGCGAGAAGGGGAGGGGAAAAACTGTTTTTT. This sequence joins TRBV20-1 and TRBJ1-4; the D gene is possibly TRBD1 (5 bases). Deletions cut 6 bases from V and 8 bases from J, with 13 bases between. Germline CDR1 and CDR2: DFQATT and SNEGSKA (reference sequence). The CDR3 contains 12 residues.